These 19 T cell receptor beta chains share one sample of origin, sequenced in a study of neurological immune-mediated disorders (dated by TCRdb to the late 2010s). To prepare the library, 5' RACE was applied. The run used an Illumina HiSeq 2500. Starting from the raw public reads, TCRdb applied fastp trimming at Q25, assembled clones with MiXCR and retained in-frame beta chains. Rows are unified per CDR3 protein, each entry keeping the most common DNA and genes. The sample table holds some 65,000 distinct CDR3 sequences, of which over 4% were seen once. The ten largest clones take up roughly 2.7% of the sample. The sequencing input was PBMCs. Receptors were obtained from a man aged 45-65 years with multiple sclerosis.

Ten or more counts support this clonotype. V gene TRBV6-5 combines with J gene TRBJ2-4; no reliable D call. V was trimmed by 8 bases and J by 1 base, leaving 9 bases between them. CDR3 size: 13 residues. From germline, CDR1 is MNHEY and CDR2 SVGAGI. The CDR3 bases are TGTGCCAGCTCGCATGAGGCCAAAAACATTCAGTACTTC. Protein: CASSHEAKNIQYF.

This clonotype was detected only a few times. The gene calls are TRBV29-1 and TRBJ2-2; 13 bases are shared with TRBD2. Germline V gives CDR1 SQVTM, CDR2 ANQGSEA. The ends lost 5 bases at V and 5 bases at J; junction bases unmatched: 5. The CDR3 contains 15 residues. This CDR3 reads CSVTWTSGGTGELFF. In DNA form, the CDR3 reads TGCAGCGTTACCTGGACTAGCGGGGGTACCGGGGAGCTGTTTTTT.

This clonotype occurred many times. The rearrangement joins TRBV7-9 to TRBJ2-1; TRBD2 might be the D (7 bases). The CDR3 is 14 amino acids. Trimming took 8 bases from V and 5 from J, leaving 16 bases between them. Germline-derived CDR1 and CDR2 are SEHNR and FQNEAQ (reference sequence). DNA for the CDR3: TGTGCCAGCTCCGGCGGGGGCTTCGACAATGAGCAGTTCTTC. This encodes CASSGGGFDNEQFF.

The chain recombines TRBV5-1 with TRBJ2-1; the match to TRBD1 covers 11 bases. The germline V gene has CDR1 SGHRS and CDR2 YFSETQ. The CDR3 has 15 residues. J lost 4 bases, V lost 4 bases, and 4 bases had no gene match. This CDR3 is CASSPGQGGYNEQFF. The CDR3 DNA reads as TGCGCCAGCAGCCCGGGACAGGGGGGATACAATGAGCAGTTCTTC.

This clonotype occurred many times. The chain links TRBV6-2 or TRBV6-3 to TRBJ1-1; no clear D. This CDR3 is 16 amino acids long. From germline, CDR1 is MNHEY and CDR2 SVGEGT. Trimming cost V 2 bases and J 0 bases, with 13 bases left between them. CDR3 amino acids: CASSYTRLNLNTEAFF. The CDR3 DNA reads TGTGCCAGCAGTTACACGCGACTGAATTTGAACACTGAAGCTTTCTTT.

The chain joins TRBV4-2 to TRBJ1-5; D is unresolved. The CDR3 consists of 15 residues. Per germline, CDR1 LGHNA and CDR2 YNFKEQ. Deletions cut 8 bases from V and 6 bases from J, with 20 bases between. CDR3 sequence (DNA): TGTGCCAGCGGGTTAGGACCGGGCGAGGGTCAGCCCCAGCATTTT. Amino acid sequence: CASGLGPGEGQPQHF.

This clonotype was picked up many times. The CDR3 loop reads CASSFTGASSYNEQFF. In DNA form, the CDR3 reads TGCGCCAGCAGCTTTACGGGGGCGAGCTCCTACAATGAGCAGTTCTTC. The chain joins TRBV5-1 to TRBJ2-1; D is possibly TRBD1 or TRBD2 (6 bases each). Trimming stripped 2 bases from V and 0 bases from J, with 12 bases between. There are 16 residues in the CDR3. CDR1 and CDR2 (germline): SGHRS, YFSETQ.

This clonotype has at least ten counts. This sequence joins TRBV19 and TRBJ2-3; D assignment may be TRBD1 or TRBD2 (6 bases each). The CDR3 has 13 residues. CDR1 is LNHDA and CDR2 is SQIVND in the germline V gene (reference sequence). Trimming removed 7 bases from V and 3 bases from J, with 11 bases in between. The CDR3 region is CASTGGHTDTQYF. CDR3 sequence (DNA): TGTGCCAGTACTGGGGGGCATACAGATACGCAGTATTTT.

This clonotype has only a few counts. At one end the junction does not follow the germline gene, possibly because of a read error. V usage is TRBV5-6 and J usage is TRBJ1-6; the D gene is possibly TRBD1 (6 bases). This CDR3 has 15 residues. From germline, CDR1 is SGHDT and CDR2 YYEEEE. CDR3 nucleotide sequence: TGTGCCAGCAGCTGGATAACAGGGTCGCATTCACCCCTCAACTTT. Amino acid sequence: CASSWITGSHSPLNF.

This clonotype has a count of ten or more. The chain joins TRBV20-1 to TRBJ1-1; 7 bases are shared with TRBD1. Germline CDR1 reads DFQATT; CDR2 reads SNEGSKA (reference sequence). The J segment lost 3 bases and the V segment lost 6 bases, leaving 7 bases of the junction unmatched. The CDR3 is 13 amino acids. For the CDR3, the DNA is TGCAGTGCCACGACAGGGAGGGACACTGAAGCTTTCTTT. This translates into CSATTGRDTEAFF.

This clonotype was observed a few times. The chain carries TRBV27 and TRBJ2-3, with D tentatively TRBD1 (5 bases). V lost 4 bases, J lost 4 bases, and 9 bases lay in between. The CDR3 runs 13 residues. CDR1 MNHEY and CDR2 SMNVEV come from the germline V gene (reference sequence). CDR3 loop: CASSSGSPDTQYF. DNA for the CDR3: TGTGCCAGCAGTTCAGGGTCCCCAGATACGCAGTATTTT.

This clonotype came up many times. The V gene is TRBV29-1, the J gene TRBJ2-1; 10 bases line up with TRBD2. The CDR3 extends over 13 amino acids. Trimming took 5 bases from V and 9 from J; bases not matched to a gene: 7. Germline lookup yields CDR1 SQVTM and CDR2 ANQGSEA. The DNA for the CDR3 is TGCAGCGTTAGCGGGGGGGCCGCGGGTGAGCAGTTCTTC. Its translation is CSVSGGAAGEQFF.

This clonotype came up a few times. This chain connects TRBV3-1 to TRBJ1-1, with D maybe TRBD1 (5 bases). CDR3 size: 14 residues. Per germline, CDR1 LGHDT and CDR2 YNNKEL (reference sequence). V lost 0 bases to trimming and J lost 8 bases, with 13 bases between them. CDR3 DNA sequence: TGTGCCAGCAGCCAAGAGATTGGGACGGGAGAAGCTTTCTTT. This encodes CASSQEIGTGEAFF.

This clonotype was observed many times. The chain carries TRBV3-1 and TRBJ2-5; no definite D call. With 3 bases removed from V and 5 bases from J, the gap between germline ends came to 7 bases. Per germline, CDR1 LGHDT and CDR2 YNNKEL (reference sequence). The CDR3 sequence is 12 residues long. CDR3 sequence: CASSQGPETQYF. CDR3 DNA: TGTGCCAGCAGCCAGGGCCCGGAGACCCAGTACTTC.

With regard to this clonotype: At one end the junction does not follow the germline gene, possibly because of a read error. The gene calls are TRBV12-3 or TRBV12-4 and TRBJ2-6; 7 positions agree with TRBD2. The CDR3 runs 15 residues. CDR3 loop: CASRLGGSGAKVLTF. Written as DNA, the CDR3 is TGTGCCAGCAGATTGGGGGGGTCTGGGGCCAAAGTCCTGACTTTC.

This clonotype has at least ten counts. The chain uses TRBV7-2 and TRBJ2-3; 10 positions agree with TRBD2. CDR3 size: 18 residues. Losses at the gene ends were 0 bases for V and 2 bases for J; bases not matched to a gene: 8. Germline CDR1 reads SGHTA; CDR2 reads FQGNSA. CDR3 sequence: CASSLAALAGATTDTQYF. Written as DNA, the CDR3 is TGTGCCAGCAGCTTAGCAGCCCTAGCGGGGGCCACCACAGATACGCAGTATTTT.

This clonotype was counted ten times or more. The gene calls are TRBV6-5 and TRBJ1-1; D perhaps matches TRBD1 (5 bases). Trimming removed 0 bases from V and 1 base from J, with 9 bases in between. CDR1 MNHEY and CDR2 SVGAGI come from the germline V gene. The CDR3 is made up of 15 amino acids. This CDR3 reads CASSYSGRSNTEAFF. CDR3 in DNA: TGTGCCAGCAGTTACTCGGGACGATCGAACACTGAAGCTTTCTTT.

This clonotype has at least ten counts. The V gene is TRBV3-1, the J gene TRBJ1-1; D is unresolved. The CDR3 is 13 residues long. CDR1 and CDR2 (germline): LGHDT, YNNKEL (reference sequence). The V end was cut by 2 bases, the J end by 5 bases, with 9 bases between. DNA of the CDR3: TGTGCCAGCAGCCAAAACACTGGGACTGAAGCTTTCTTT. It specifies CASSQNTGTEAFF.

This sequence joins TRBV5-1 and TRBJ2-7; the D gene is possibly TRBD1 (6 bases). V was shortened by 1 base and J by 4 bases, with 18 bases between the two germline ends. Germline CDR1 is SGHRS and CDR2 is YFSETQ. This CDR3 contains 16 residues. The CDR3 DNA is TGCGCCAGCAGCTTGACCCCCCAACAGGGAGAGTACGAGCAGTACTTC. This codes for CASSLTPQQGEYEQYF.